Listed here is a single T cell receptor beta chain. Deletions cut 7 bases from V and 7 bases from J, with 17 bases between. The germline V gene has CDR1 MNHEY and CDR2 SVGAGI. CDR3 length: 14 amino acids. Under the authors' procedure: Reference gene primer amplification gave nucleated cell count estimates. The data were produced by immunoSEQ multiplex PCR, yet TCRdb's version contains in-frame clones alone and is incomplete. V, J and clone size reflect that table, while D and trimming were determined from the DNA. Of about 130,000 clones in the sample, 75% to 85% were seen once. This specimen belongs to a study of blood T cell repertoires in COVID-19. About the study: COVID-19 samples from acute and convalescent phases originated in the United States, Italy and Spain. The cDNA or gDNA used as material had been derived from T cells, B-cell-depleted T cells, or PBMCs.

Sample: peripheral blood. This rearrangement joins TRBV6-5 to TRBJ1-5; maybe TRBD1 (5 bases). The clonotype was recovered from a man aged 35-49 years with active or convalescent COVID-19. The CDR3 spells CASTPAGGGQPQHF. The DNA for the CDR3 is TGTGCCAGCACTCCGGCGGGGGGAGGGCAGCCCCAGCATTTT.